This T cell receptor beta chain stems from a study of blood T cells in healthy people across ages. Points from the study as a whole: Conclusively comparing naive with antigen-experienced cells was impossible with unsorted PBMCs. Expanded clonotype shifts may have been confounded, as the donors had an unknown CMV status. More naive CD4+ cells and higher diversity marked long-lived donors relative to aged donors.

A second PCR of roughly 7 to 11 cycles used a sample-barcoded 5' primer and a J-beta primer mix. TCRdb independently ran MiXCR on the 5' RACE reads; one entry per CDR3 protein. The sample holds 910,000 or so distinct CDR3 sequences; roughly half are singletons and the top ten take around a fifth. Points on this clonotype: Antigen specificity is unknown.

Per sample, no less than 5.5 micrograms of total RNA were extracted. The V end lost 3 bases, the J end lost 1 base, and 14 bases lay between the germline ends. Germline CDR1 is DFQATT and CDR2 is SNEGSKA (reference sequence). There are 15 residues in the CDR3. The chain couples TRBV20-1 to TRBJ2-3, with D perhaps matching TRBD2 (6 bases). The receptor's source is a woman aged 55-70 years in good health. Material: blood. DNA of the CDR3: TGCAGTGCTAGGTCTGCGGGATTAGGCACAGATACGCAGTATTTT. Protein sequence: CSARSAGLGTDTQYF.